One sample yielded the 9 T cell receptor beta chains listed below, sequenced in a study of blood T cell repertoires in COVID-19. Only in-frame clones appear in the TCRdb table, and some are missing; sequencing was by immunoSEQ multiplex PCR. The data contain 130,000 or so clones, around 89% of them singletons. The sequencing sample was made of peripheral blood. The source is a human donor with COVID-19, enrolled during active disease. The donor label of this sample is uncertain.

The chain is built from TRBV20-1 and TRBJ2-1; the D is unclear. Germline values: CDR1 DFQATT, CDR2 SNEGSKA (reference sequence). The ends were cut back, 3 bases at V and 7 bases at J, with 7 bases in the middle. This CDR3 comprises 11 residues. The CDR3 sequence is CSASGVNEQFF. The CDR3 DNA follows: TGCAGTGCTAGTGGAGTGAATGAGCAGTTCTTC.

The V gene is TRBV6-5, the J gene TRBJ1-5; maybe TRBD1 (5 bases). V was cut by 6 bases and J by 3 bases, with 15 bases left in between. The CDR3 has 15 amino acids. CDR1 is MNHEY, CDR2 SVGAGI, per germline. CDR3 nucleotides: TGTGCCAGCAGCTTACGGGGGGGAGTCAATCAGCCCCAGCATTTT. Translation gives CASSLRGGVNQPQHF.

The J gene is TRBJ2-5, the V gene TRBV4-1, with 10 bases that match TRBD1. This CDR3 spans 14 amino acids. Germline-derived CDR1 and CDR2 are MGHRA and YSYEKL. Trimming removed 6 bases from V and 7 bases from J; junction bases left unmatched: 8. DNA for the CDR3: TGCGCCAGCAGTAGAGGACAGGGGGTTGTGACCCAGTACTTC. Its protein product is CASSRGQGVVTQYF.

This clone appeared once. The chain links TRBV5-1 to TRBJ2-5; TRBD2 aligns across 7 bases. The CDR3 runs 14 residues. Germline loops: CDR1 SGHRS, CDR2 YFSETQ. Losses at the gene ends were 1 base for V and 4 bases for J; bases not matched to a gene: 4. The CDR3 region is CASSLSREGETQYF. The CDR3 DNA is TGCGCCAGCAGCTTGAGCAGGGAGGGAGAGACCCAGTACTTC.

The gene calls are TRBV12-3 or TRBV12-4 and TRBJ1-1; D perhaps matches TRBD1 (5 bases). V was shortened by 7 bases and J by 3 bases, with 12 bases between the two germline ends. This CDR3 contains 13 residues. CDR3 residues: CASTPLRDTEAFF. The CDR3 nucleotides are TGTGCCAGCACCCCCCTCAGGGACACTGAAGCTTTCTTT.

V gene TRBV11-2 combines with J gene TRBJ2-3; D not resolved. The germline CDR1 and CDR2 sequences are SGHAT and FQNNGV. V was cut by 5 bases and J by 2 bases, with 14 bases left in between. The CDR3 length is 15 residues. The DNA of the CDR3 is TGTGCCAGCAGCCGGAATCCTGCGGCCACAGATACGCAGTATTTT. Residues: CASSRNPAATDTQYF.

This sequence joins TRBV28 and TRBJ1-1; a weak D match, TRBD1 (6 bases). CDR1 is MDHEN and CDR2 is SYDVKM in the germline V gene. CDR3 length: 15 residues. V was pared by 6 bases and J by 4 bases, with 18 bases between. CDR3 nucleotide sequence: TGTGCCAGCAGCTCCGGGGGGGGCGGGGGCACTGAAGCTTTCTTT. As protein: CASSSGGGGGTEAFF.

This clone was counted between two and nine times. The V call is TRBV3-1 (or the pseudogene TRBV3-2), the J call TRBJ1-5; D gene unclear. Trimming shortened V by 0 bases and J by 7 bases, and 7 bases separated the two germline ends. In germline, CDR1 is LGHDT, CDR2 YNNKEL (reference sequence). The CDR3 length is 13 residues. CDR3 amino acids: CASSQDELQPQHF. CDR3 DNA sequence: TGTGCCAGCAGCCAAGACGAGTTACAGCCCCAGCATTTT.

V usage is TRBV5-4 and J usage is TRBJ2-7, with 9 nucleotides matching TRBD1. Germline values: CDR1 SGHNT, CDR2 YYREEE (reference sequence). The CDR3 is made up of 17 amino acids. V gave up 4 bases and J gave up 1 base; unmatched junction bases: 12. The CDR3 here is CASSRYRDRVSSYEQYF. DNA for the CDR3: TGTGCCAGCAGCAGGTACCGGGACAGGGTATCGTCCTACGAGCAGTACTTC.